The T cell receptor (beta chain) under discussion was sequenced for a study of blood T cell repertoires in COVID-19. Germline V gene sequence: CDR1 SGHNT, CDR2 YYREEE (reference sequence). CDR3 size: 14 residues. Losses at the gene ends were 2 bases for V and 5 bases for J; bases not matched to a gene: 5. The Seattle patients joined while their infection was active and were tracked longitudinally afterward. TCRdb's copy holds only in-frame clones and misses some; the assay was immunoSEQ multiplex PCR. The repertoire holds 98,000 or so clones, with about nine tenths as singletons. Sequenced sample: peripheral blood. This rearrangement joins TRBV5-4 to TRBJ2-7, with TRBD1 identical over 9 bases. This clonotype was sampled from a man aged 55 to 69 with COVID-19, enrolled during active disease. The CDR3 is CASSFGDRDHEQYF. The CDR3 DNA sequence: TGTGCCAGCAGCTTCGGGGACAGGGACCACGAGCAGTACTTC.